The 26 T cell receptor beta chains in this list originate from one sample, sequenced in a study of blood T cell repertoires in COVID-19. The protocol was immunoSEQ multiplex PCR, while the TCRdb copy is restricted to in-frame clones and leaves out a portion. The sample lists some 120,000 clones, approximately 84% seen once, with less than 8% in the top ten. The sequencing sample was made of peripheral blood. The receptors derive from a man between 65 and 85 years old with active or convalescent COVID-19.

This chain links TRBV6-5 with TRBJ2-7, with D tentatively TRBD1 (5 bases). V was clipped by 8 bases and J by 2 bases, with 13 bases between them. The CDR3 is made up of 13 amino acids. Per germline, CDR1 MNHEY and CDR2 SVGAGI. The CDR3 DNA follows: TGTGCCAGCTCCCACAGGCCGACCTACGAGCAGTACTTC. Its protein is CASSHRPTYEQYF.

J is TRBJ2-1 and V is TRBV10-3; 8 nucleotides align to TRBD1. Trimming took 2 bases from V and 0 from J; bases not matched to a gene: 6. The CDR3 is 17 residues long. The V gene's germline CDR1 is ENHRY and CDR2 SYGVKD. CDR3 coding DNA: TGTGCCATCAGTGAGACAACAGGGGGTGCCTCCTACAATGAGCAGTTCTTC. It encodes CAISETTGGASYNEQFF.

The chain links TRBV7-2 to TRBJ2-3, with 7 bases fitting TRBD2. The CDR3 consists of 15 residues. Trimming removed 2 bases from V and 0 bases from J; junction bases left unmatched: 2. The germline V gene encodes CDR1 SGHTA and CDR2 FQGNSA. The CDR3 region is CASSLWRGSTDTQYF. CDR3 DNA sequence: TGTGCCAGCAGCTTATGGCGGGGGAGCACAGATACGCAGTATTTT.

The chain joins TRBV4-3 to TRBJ1-2; unclear D gene. The germline V and J ends were trimmed by 4 bases and 7 bases, with 31 bases remaining between them. The CDR3 spans 19 residues. Germline V gives CDR1 LGHNA, CDR2 YSLEER. The CDR3 region has the DNA TGCGCCAGCAGCCTCTTACCCCCAAGAGGCAGAAGGCGGAAAATTGGCTACACCTTC. Protein sequence: CASSLLPPRGRRRKIGYTF.

The genes are TRBV29-1 and TRBJ1-1, with D uncertain. The CDR3 covers 13 residues. Between the trimmed V and J ends, which lost 6 bases and 0 bases, there was a span of 11 bases. Germline CDR1 SQVTM, CDR2 ANQGSEA. CDR3 sequence: CSVTGNLNTEAFF. The CDR3 DNA is TGCAGCGTCACCGGGAACTTGAACACTGAAGCTTTCTTT.

The chain uses TRBV3-1 (or the pseudogene TRBV3-2) and TRBJ1-6; a weak D match, TRBD1 (5 bases). Germline V lookup: CDR1 LGHDT, CDR2 YNNKEL (reference sequence). The CDR3 has 16 residues. V was shortened by 1 base and J by 7 bases, with 14 bases between the two germline ends. CDR3 in amino acids: CASSQGGRGLNSPLHF. The DNA for the CDR3 is TGTGCCAGCAGCCAAGGTGGTAGGGGCCTCAATTCACCCCTCCACTTT.

V usage is TRBV18 and J usage is TRBJ2-7; 11 bases are a match to TRBD2. Trimming removed 4 bases from V and 2 bases from J; junction bases left unmatched: 4. This CDR3 region has 15 residues. CDR1 and CDR2 (germline): KGHSH, LQKENI. For the CDR3, the DNA is TGTGCCAGCTCACTCGGGACTAGCGGTGCCTACGAGCAGTACTTC. It specifies CASSLGTSGAYEQYF.

The chain joins TRBV9 to TRBJ1-5; TRBD1 matches 7 bases. Germline values: CDR1 SGDLS, CDR2 YYNGEE. Unmatched junction bases numbered 2, after V lost 3 bases and J lost 2 bases. The CDR3 runs to 14 residues. CDR3 in DNA: TGTGCCAGCAGCGGAACAGGGGGCAATCAGCCCCAGCATTTT. Its protein product is CASSGTGGNQPQHF.

The chain carries TRBV6-6 and TRBJ2-7, with 10 bases matching TRBD1. Per the germline V gene, CDR1 is MNHNY and CDR2 is SVGAGI (reference sequence). The CDR3 contains 13 residues. The trim removed 6 bases at V and 6 bases at J, leaving 5 bases unmatched. The CDR3 region is CASRGQGRSEQYF. DNA of the CDR3: TGTGCCAGCAGGGGACAGGGGAGGAGCGAGCAGTACTTC.

The chain couples TRBV7-3 to TRBJ2-3, with 9 bases identical to TRBD2. Trimming took 2 bases from V and 1 from J; bases not matched to a gene: 1. Germline V lookup: CDR1 SGHTA, CDR2 FQGTGA. The CDR3 loop spans 15 amino acids. CDR3 coding DNA: TGTGCCAGCAGCTTAGAGCGGGGGGGCACAGATACGCAGTATTTT. This codes for CASSLERGGTDTQYF. Supplemented by reference TRBV7-3 and TRBJ2-3, the full variable domain reads GAGVSQTPSNKVTEKGKYVELRCDPISGHTALYWYRQSLGQGPEFLIYFQGTGAADDSGLPNDRFFAVRPEGSVSTLKIQRTERGDSAVYLCASSLERGGTDTQYFGPGTRLTVL.

The chain links TRBV11-2 to TRBJ2-7; D is undetermined. V was trimmed by 1 base and J by 5 bases, leaving 9 bases between them. The CDR3 has 13 residues. Germline-derived CDR1 and CDR2 are SGHAT and FQNNGV. The DNA for the CDR3 is TGTGCCAGCAGCTTAGCAGGAACCAACGAGCAGTACTTC. As protein: CASSLAGTNEQYF.

CDR3 sequence (DNA): TGCGCCAGCAGCTCTTTTGCTGGAGGCTCTGGAAACACCATATATTTT. It codes for CASSSFAGGSGNTIYF. The chain combines TRBV5-1 with TRBJ1-3; D remains unclear. There are 16 residues in the CDR3. Per germline, CDR1 SGHRS and CDR2 YFSETQ. Trimming removed 3 bases at V and 0 bases at J, with 13 bases between.

The genes are TRBV21-1 and TRBJ1-2; the DNA was not compared with TRBD1, the D call given in the table. TRBV21-1 is termed a pseudogene. The CDR3 is 14 residues long. In DNA form, the CDR3 reads TGTGCCAGCAGCAAAGATCGACAGGGGGTTGGCTACACCTTC. Its protein is CASSKDRQGVGYTF.

This clone was counted only a few times. This sequence joins TRBV9 and TRBJ1-6; a possible D gene is TRBD1 (6 bases). The CDR3 runs 14 residues. Trimming stripped 4 bases from V and 10 bases from J, with 15 bases between. Germline V gives CDR1 SGDLS, CDR2 YYNGEE. CDR3 residues: CASSPATGTSPLHF. The CDR3 nucleotides are TGTGCCAGCAGCCCCGCAACAGGGACATCACCCCTCCACTTT.

The gene calls are TRBV29-1 and TRBJ2-2; the D gene is possibly TRBD1 (5 bases). V lost 3 bases and J lost 8, with 13 bases in between. This CDR3 region has 13 residues. The germline CDR1 and CDR2 sequences are SQVTM and ANQGSEA. CDR3 sequence (DNA): TGCAGCGTTGATCAGGGATCCGGAGGGGAGCTGTTTTTT. Its translation: CSVDQGSGGELFF.

The chain is built from TRBV5-5 and TRBJ2-1; 9 bases are shared with TRBD1. This CDR3 has 14 amino acids. Germline assignment: CDR1 SGHKS and CDR2 YYEKEE (reference sequence). J lost 7 bases, V lost 4 bases, and 6 bases had no gene match. CDR3 sequence reads: CASSPDRGQNEQFF. CDR3 DNA: TGTGCCAGCAGCCCGGACAGGGGTCAGAATGAGCAGTTCTTC.

CDR3 sequence: CATIEYSGQGDGYTF. The CDR3 DNA follows: TGTGCCACTATAGAATATTCGGGACAGGGGGATGGCTACACCTTC. The V gene is TRBV6-6, the J gene TRBJ1-2, with 11 nucleotides matching TRBD1. With 10 bases clipped from V and 6 bases from J, the junction kept 13 bases outside the gene matches. CDR3 length equals 15 residues. Per germline, CDR1 MNHNY and CDR2 SVGAGI (reference sequence).

The chain has TRBV2 and TRBJ1-4; the match to TRBD1 covers 11 bases. CDR3 size: 14 residues. Germline values: CDR1 SNHLY, CDR2 FYNNEI. The V segment lost 6 bases and the J segment 7 bases; nucleotides outside the gene matches: 4. Here the CDR3 DNA reads TGTGCCAGCAGGACCGGGACAGGGGGTGAAAAACTGTTTTTT. Residues: CASRTGTGGEKLFF.

As to this clone: The same CDR3 arises from other DNA sequences in this sample as well. The rearrangement uses TRBV27 and TRBJ1-4, with D unclear. V was clipped by 6 bases and J by 4 bases, with 3 bases between them. The CDR3 length is 11 residues. The germline V gene encodes CDR1 MNHEY and CDR2 SMNVEV (reference sequence). CDR3 DNA: TGTGCCAGCAGGAGTAATGAAAAACTGTTTTTT. Translating it yields CASRSNEKLFF.

The chain has TRBV21-1 and TRBJ1-3; TRBD1 was called by the table and not checked on the DNA. TRBV21-1 represents a pseudogene. This CDR3 has 14 residues. The CDR3 spells CASSNGQSGNTIYF. CDR3 in DNA: TGTGCCAGCAGCAACGGACAGTCTGGAAACACCATATATTTT.

The chain recombines TRBV6-6 with TRBJ1-2, with D possibly TRBD1 on 6 matching bases. The CDR3 consists of 14 residues. V lost 4 bases to trimming and J lost 7 bases, with 16 bases between them. Looked up from germline, CDR1 is MNHNY and CDR2 is SVGAGI (reference sequence). CDR3 region: CASSSRTVFGGYTF. CDR3 nucleotide sequence: TGTGCCAGCAGTTCCCGGACAGTTTTTGGTGGCTACACCTTC.

This clone was recorded once. The CDR3: CASSGTGGLGKNEQFF. CDR3 coding DNA: TGTGCCAGCAGTGGTACAGGGGGCTTGGGGAAGAATGAGCAGTTCTTC. The rearrangement links TRBV2 to TRBJ2-1; 9 bases line up with TRBD1. CDR3 length equals 16 residues. CDR1 and CDR2 from the germline V gene are SNHLY and FYNNEI. With 4 bases clipped from V and 7 bases from J, the junction kept 11 bases outside the gene matches.

The rearrangement joins TRBV6-2 or TRBV6-3 to TRBJ1-1, with D maybe TRBD1 (5 bases). The V end was cut by 0 bases, the J end by 4 bases, with 18 bases between. This CDR3 is built from 17 residues. Looked up from germline, CDR1 is MNHEY and CDR2 is SVGEGT. CDR3 residues: CASSYSSGAGRVTEAFF. CDR3 nucleotide sequence: TGTGCCAGCAGTTACTCGAGCGGCGCGGGGCGTGTCACTGAAGCTTTCTTT.

The DNA of the CDR3 is TGTGCCAGCAGCCCCTGGTCCGGGAGTCAAGAGACCCAGTACTTC. This translates into CASSPWSGSQETQYF. The chain employs TRBV11-2 and TRBJ2-5, with D perhaps matching TRBD2 (6 bases). Trimming removed 5 bases from V and 2 bases from J, with 15 bases in between. Germline lookup yields CDR1 SGHAT and CDR2 FQNNGV. This CDR3 spans 15 amino acids. The complete variable domain, with remaining parts taken from reference TRBV11-2 and TRBJ2-5, reads EAGVAQSPRYKIIEKRQSVAFWCNPISGHATLYWYQQILGQGPKLLIQFQNNGVVDDSQLPKDRFSAERLKGVDSTLKIQPAKLEDSAVYLCASSPWSGSQETQYFGPGTRLLVL.

This clone came up once. This sample also contains other DNA sequences that code for the same CDR3. The chain employs TRBV7-9 and TRBJ2-3; 10 bases are shared with TRBD1. Per germline, CDR1 SEHNR and CDR2 FQNEAQ (reference sequence). The ends lost 10 bases at V and 2 bases at J; junction bases unmatched: 6. The CDR3 extends over 14 amino acids. CDR3 loop: CATTGTGATDTQYF. CDR3 nucleotides: TGTGCCACCACCGGGACAGGGGCCACAGATACGCAGTATTTT.

This clone was seen only once. This chain links TRBV7-2 with TRBJ1-1; D is perhaps TRBD1 (6 bases). The CDR3 sequence is 14 residues long. Germline CDR1 is SGHTA and CDR2 is FQGNSA. With 1 base removed from V and 4 bases from J, the gap between germline ends came to 10 bases. CDR3 nucleotide sequence: TGTGCCAGCAGCTTAGACAGGGACGCCACTGAAGCTTTCTTT. Translating gives CASSLDRDATEAFF.